This T cell receptor (beta chain) was obtained from a study of post-analysis software for immune sequencing data. Study details: Included courses were relapsing-remitting and secondary progressive multiple sclerosis; progressive-relapsing multiple sclerosis was also included.

Germline lookup yields CDR1 DFQATT and CDR2 SNEGSKA (reference sequence). This CDR3 region has 13 residues. The J segment lost 8 bases and the V segment lost 5 bases, leaving 6 bases of the junction unmatched. This clonotype was seen ten or more times. As yet, its antigen is unknown. Sequencing libraries made from TCR beta cDNA carried unique molecular identifiers. About 500,000 cDNA molecules were obtained from roughly 1 to 10 million T cells. TCRdb re-called the PCR reads with MiXCR, one entry per CDR3 protein. The data show about 260,000 distinct CDR3 sequences, 36% seen once. Findings and caveats of the study: With F measure, samples from one preparation batch clustered together strongly. The study found significantly lower normalized Chao1 diversity in multiple sclerosis patients than in controls. A handful of TRBV segments were significantly more frequent in patients than in controls. TRBV5-6, TRBV5-1 and TRBV20-1 were among these segments.

This TCR was recovered from a girl aged 5-17 years with multiple sclerosis. The sequenced material came from blood. The chain uses TRBV20-1 and TRBJ1-4; 9 bases are shared with TRBD1. CDR3 residues: CSAGDRVREKLFF. The CDR3 nucleotides are TGCAGTGCTGGGGACAGGGTTCGCGAAAAACTGTTTTTT.